The rows below give T cell receptor beta chains drawn from one sample of a study of T-cell reconstitution after alpha-beta-depleted transplantation in children. MiXCR, applied by TCRdb to the PCR reads, yields one record per CDR3 protein. The sample comprises roughly 220,000 distinct CDR3 sequences, about 8.8% of which are singletons, and about 4.8% rests with the top ten. Specimen: PBMCs from the stem cell graft donor, collected from the stem cell graft. The receptors stem from a human donor who donated a stem cell graft to a child with SCID. The CDR3 runs from the conserved cysteine through the conserved F or W. The D gene is left open where the match is weak. Size is omitted from some rows. Given values are once, few, many or a class for expanded clones.

>many|TRBJ2-2|TRBD1|TRBV29-1
CSVIRGSQNTGELFF
TGCAGCGTGATCAGGGGGAGTCAGAACACCGGGGAGCTGTTTTTT
>many|TRBJ2-1|NA|TRBV20-1
CSASGGHNEQFF
TGCAGTGCTAGCGGGGGTCACAATGAGCAGTTCTTC
>many|TRBJ2-7|NA|TRBV20-1
CSAPRGRIPYEQYF
TGCAGTGCTCCTAGGGGACGGATCCCCTACGAGCAGTACTTC
>few|TRBJ1-1|TRBD1|TRBV4-2
CASSRRDRGFSPPLLSSEAFF
TGTGCCAGCAGCCGCCGGGACAGGGGGTTTTCGCCTCCCTTGTTAAGCTCTGAAGCTTTCTTT
>few|TRBJ1-1|NA|TRBV30
CAWSTGKNTEAFF
TGTGCCTGGAGCACGGGGAAGAACACTGAAGCTTTCTTT
>many|TRBJ1-1|NA|TRBV5-1
CASSLSWGGTEAFF
TGCGCCAGCAGCTTGTCGTGGGGCGGCACTGAAGCTTTCTTT
>many|TRBJ1-5|TRBD1|TRBV20-1
CSARDNLRTGENQPQHF
TGCAGTGCTAGGGACAACCTTAGGACAGGAGAAAATCAGCCCCAGCATTTT
>few|TRBJ1-4|NA|TRBV9
CASSPDQWPEKLFF
TGTGCCAGCAGCCCGGACCAGTGGCCCGAAAAACTGTTTTTT
>many|TRBJ2-3|TRBD2|TRBV12-3/TRBV12-4
CASSLAGGKRDTQYF
TGTGCCAGCAGTTTGGCGGGAGGGAAAAGAGATACGCAGTATTTT
>many|TRBJ2-2|NA|TRBV20-1
CSAKDPSDSGHTGELFF
TGCAGTGCTAAGGATCCTAGCGACTCTGGGCACACCGGGGAGCTGTTTTTT
>many|TRBJ1-3|NA|TRBV12-3/TRBV12-4
CASSLVASGNTIYF
TGTGCCAGCAGTTTAGTGGCCTCTGGAAACACCATATATTTT
>many|TRBJ2-7|NA|TRBV5-1
CASSLWTGQSYEQYF
TGCGCCAGCAGCTTGTGGACGGGGCAGTCCTACGAGCAGTACTTC
>many|TRBJ1-6|NA|TRBV7-2
CASSLANSPLHF
TGTGCCAGCAGCTTAGCTAATTCACCCCTCCACTTT
>many|TRBJ2-1|TRBD1|TRBV5-1
CASSRGTGTYNEQFF
TGCGCCAGCAGCCGGGGGACAGGGACCTACAATGAGCAGTTCTTC
>many|TRBJ1-1|NA|TRBV3-1
CASSQRGEVSEAFF
TGTGCCAGCAGCCAGCGGGGAGAGGTGTCTGAAGCTTTCTTT
>many|TRBJ2-7|TRBD1|TRBV5-5
CASSLAEGQVYSYEQYF
TGTGCCAGCAGCTTGGCGGAGGGACAGGTGTACTCCTACGAGCAGTACTTC
>few|TRBJ2-3|TRBD2|TRBV20-1
CSARDIIGGATDTQYF
TGCAGTGCTAGAGATATTATCGGGGGGGCCACAGATACGCAGTATTTT
>many|TRBJ2-3|NA|TRBV20-1
CSAYQGGRSTDTQYF
TGCAGTGCTTACCAGGGGGGCCGTTCCACAGATACGCAGTATTTT
>many|TRBJ2-7|TRBD1|TRBV9
CASSAQGSSYEQYF
TGTGCCAGCAGCGCACAGGGGTCCTCCTACGAGCAGTACTTC
>many|TRBJ2-5|NA|TRBV7-7
CASSLGQMETQYF
TGTGCCAGCAGCTTAGGGCAGATGGAGACCCAGTACTTC
>many|TRBJ2-2|NA|TRBV6-2/TRBV6-3
CASSYSGDRVLSNTGELFF
TGTGCCAGCAGTTATTCGGGAGACAGGGTCTTGTCGAACACCGGGGAGCTGTTTTTT
>many|TRBJ1-4|TRBD1|TRBV7-8
CASSLTGTGVEKLFF
TGTGCCAGCAGCTTAACGGGGACAGGGGTCGAAAAACTGTTTTTT
>many|TRBJ2-2|TRBD1|TRBV29-1
CSVTGTGGFSTGELFF
TGCAGCGTGACCGGGACAGGGGGATTCAGCACCGGGGAGCTGTTTTTT
>few|TRBJ2-1|TRBD1|TRBV11-3
CASSLLPAGRGRYNEQFF
TGTGCCAGCAGCTTATTACCTGCGGGCAGGGGGAGATACAATGAGCAGTTCTTC
>NA|TRBJ2-7|TRBD2|TRBV7-9
CASSLRLAGTYEQYF
TGTGCCAGCAGCTTAAGACTAGCGGGGACTTACGAGCAGTACTTC
>many|TRBJ1-2|NA|TRBV5-5
CASSPGPGYRSGYTF
TGTGCCAGCAGCCCCGGGCCGGGGTACAGGTCTGGCTACACCTTC
>many|TRBJ1-2|TRBD1|TRBV10-3
CAIPGQGLYGYTF
TGTGCCATTCCGGGACAGGGGCTCTATGGCTACACCTTC
>many|TRBJ2-3|TRBD2|TRBV9
CASSGTSGRPTDTQYF
TGTGCCAGCAGCGGGACTAGCGGGAGACCTACCGATACGCAGTATTTT
>many|TRBJ1-1|NA|TRBV6-6
CASQVVMNTEAFF
TGTGCCAGCCAGGTAGTGATGAACACTGAAGCTTTCTTT
>many|TRBJ1-1|NA|TRBV7-9
CASSLGGTTEAFF
TGTGCCAGCAGCTTAGGGGGGACCACTGAAGCTTTCTTT
>many|TRBJ1-5|NA|TRBV5-1
CASSLAGDINQPQHF
TGCGCCAGCAGCTTGGCCGGGGACATCAATCAGCCCCAGCATTTT
>NA|TRBJ2-6|NA|TRBV7-2
CVSSTPGYGANVLTF
TGTGTCAGCAGCACCCCGGGATACGGGGCCAACGTCCTGACTTTC
>many|TRBJ2-1|NA|TRBV7-2
CASSRGVSYNEQFF
TGTGCCAGCAGCAGGGGTGTCTCCTACAATGAGCAGTTCTTC
>many|TRBJ2-7|NA|TRBV7-2
CASSFGRFNEQYF
TGTGCCAGCAGCTTCGGACGGTTCAACGAGCAGTACTTC
>many|TRBJ1-6|TRBD1|TRBV6-2/TRBV6-3
CASRPGTGNSPLHF
TGTGCCAGCAGACCCGGGACAGGGAATTCACCCCTCCACTTT
>many|TRBJ2-4|NA|TRBV4-3
CASSQGVTGLAKNIQYF
TGCGCCAGCAGCCAAGGGGTGACAGGCCTAGCCAAAAACATTCAGTACTTC
>many|TRBJ2-7|NA|TRBV20-1
CSARGDGTYEQYF
TGCAGTGCTAGAGGGGATGGGACCTACGAGCAGTACTTC
>many|TRBJ1-2|TRBD1|TRBV5-1
CASTSGDSSYGYTF
TGCGCCAGCACCTCAGGGGACAGCAGCTATGGCTACACCTTC
>many|TRBJ2-7|NA|TRBV10-2
CASSEVGDPYEQYF
TGCGCCAGCAGTGAGGTCGGGGACCCCTACGAGCAGTACTTC
>many|TRBJ1-5|NA|TRBV21-1
CASMERSSRGAESNQPQHF
TGTGCCAGCATGGAGAGGAGCAGCAGGGGGGCGGAGAGCAATCAGCCCCAGCATTTT
>many|TRBJ1-2|NA|TRBV20-1
CSAQERGDGYTF
TGCAGTGCGCAAGAGAGAGGGGATGGCTACACCTTC
>many|TRBJ1-2|NA|TRBV15
CATSRDLGDVLGYTF
TGTGCCACCAGCAGAGATCTTGGGGATGTCTTGGGCTACACCTTC